The 28 T cell receptor beta chains presented below share a single source sample, sequenced in a study of T cells in Graves' hyperthyroidism and ophthalmopathy. Researchers took RNA transcripts and amplified the TCR beta CDR3 regions from them. The HTBI primer set was used in a first-round RT-PCR of the TCR CDR3. MiXCR, applied by TCRdb to the multiplex PCR reads, yields one record per CDR3 protein. The sample comprises more than 300,000 distinct CDR3 sequences, approximately 18% of which are singletons, and 34% rests with the top ten. Sequences were obtained from blood. The source is a woman in her thirties with Graves' hyperthyroidism that later progressed to Graves' ophthalmopathy.

This clonotype was seen repeatedly, ten times or more. The rearrangement uses TRBV5-1 and TRBJ1-1, with 7 nucleotides matching TRBD1. Germline CDR1 is SGHRS and CDR2 is YFSETQ. The J segment lost 1 base and the V segment lost 2 bases, leaving 14 bases of the junction unmatched. The CDR3 is 18 amino acids. CDR3 nucleotide sequence: TGCGCCAGCAGCTTAAGGGGGCTCTCCTTCCTTGGGAACACTGAAGCTTTCTTT. Translated, it gives CASSLRGLSFLGNTEAFF. The entire variable domain, with the rest obtained from reference TRBV5-1 and TRBJ1-1, is as follows: KAGVTQTPRYLIKTRGQQVTLSCSPISGHRSVSWYQQTPGQGLQFLFEYFSETQRNKGNFPGRFSGRQFSNSRSEMNVSTLELGDSALYLCASSLRGLSFLGNTEAFFGQGTRLTVV.

V gene TRBV5-5 combines with J gene TRBJ2-2; D gene unclear. V lost 4 bases and J 0 bases, leaving 10 bases between the germline ends. The germline V gene has CDR1 SGHKS and CDR2 YYEKEE (reference sequence). The CDR3 has 15 residues. CDR3 in DNA: TGTGCCAGCAGCCACGAGCTCTCGAACACCGGGGAGCTGTTTTTT. Translation: CASSHELSNTGELFF.

This clonotype was observed at least ten times. J is TRBJ2-3 and V is TRBV7-2; 11 nucleotides match TRBD2. The CDR3 has 16 residues. From germline, CDR1 is SGHTA and CDR2 FQGNSA. After removal of 5 bases from V and 6 bases from J, the junction contained 10 bases not matched to a gene. The CDR3 sequence is CASSGPLSGGDDTQYF. The CDR3 nucleotides read TGTGCCAGCAGCGGACCCCTTAGCGGGGGGGATGATACGCAGTATTTT.

This clonotype appeared once. The chain is built from TRBV15 and TRBJ2-7, with TRBD2 identical over 9 bases. The CDR3 extends over 17 amino acids. Germline trimming cut 4 bases from V and 3 bases from J; bases unmatched to any gene: 13. Germline V gene lookup returns CDR1 LNHNV and CDR2 YYDKDF (reference sequence). CDR3 residues: CATSIVPASGDFYEQYF. CDR3 DNA sequence: TGTGCCACCAGCATCGTACCCGCTAGCGGGGACTTCTACGAGCAGTACTTC.

The gene calls are TRBV7-9 and TRBJ2-5, with D maybe TRBD1 (6 bases). Germline V gene data show CDR1 as SEHNR and CDR2 as FQNEAQ (reference sequence). This CDR3 has 19 amino acids. V was clipped by 5 bases and J by 2 bases, with 27 bases between them. For the CDR3, the DNA is TGTGCCAGCAGCCACCCGTCGTACAGGACAGCAAGCTTACAAGAGACCCAGTACTTC. As protein: CASSHPSYRTASLQETQYF.

CDR3 DNA sequence: TGTGCCAGCAGTTATGCGAACACTGAAGCTTTCTTT. Translated: CASSYANTEAFF. The rearrangement links TRBV12-3 or TRBV12-4 to TRBJ1-1, with unresolved D. V lost 4 bases, J lost 1 base, and 4 bases lay in between. The CDR3 contains 12 residues.

This clonotype was seen only a few times. This sequence joins TRBV7-9 and TRBJ1-1; tentative D call: TRBD1 (6 bases). Trimming shortened V by 10 bases and J by 0 bases, and 21 bases separated the two germline ends. CDR1 and CDR2 (germline): SEHNR, FQNEAQ (reference sequence). This CDR3 contains 16 residues. The CDR3: CANPPQDRLMNTEAFF. In DNA form, the CDR3 reads TGTGCCAACCCACCGCAAGACAGGCTAATGAACACTGAAGCTTTCTTT. The full variable domain, in which reference TRBV7-9 and TRBJ1-1 provide the parts outside the CDR3, is DTGVSQNPRHKITKRGQNVTFRCDPISEHNRLYWYRQTLGQGPEFLTYFQNEAQLEKSRLLSDRFSAERPKGSFSTLEIQRTEQGDSAMYLCANPPQDRLMNTEAFFGQGTRLTVV.

V and J are TRBV7-9 and TRBJ2-1, with TRBD2 matching over 8 bases. This CDR3 has 14 amino acids. The J segment lost 8 bases and the V segment lost 0 bases, leaving 3 bases of the junction unmatched. Germline CDR1 SEHNR, CDR2 FQNEAQ (reference sequence). CDR3 region: CASSLAGGADEQFF. In DNA, the CDR3 is TGTGCCAGCAGCTTAGCCGGGGGGGCGGATGAGCAGTTCTTC.

The chain joins TRBV7-9 to TRBJ1-1; no reliable D call. There are 13 residues in the CDR3. Germline lookup yields CDR1 SEHNR and CDR2 FQNEAQ (reference sequence). The germline V and J ends were trimmed by 1 base and 4 bases, with 7 bases remaining between them. CDR3 sequence: CASSLVEGTEAFF. The CDR3, as DNA: TGTGCCAGCAGCTTAGTTGAAGGCACTGAAGCTTTCTTT.

This clonotype was seen a few times. V and J are TRBV7-6 and TRBJ1-5; 8 bases map to TRBD1. The CDR3 runs to 18 residues. Trimming cost V 5 bases and J 3 bases; bases outside gene matches: 15. Germline V gene sequence: CDR1 SGHVS, CDR2 FNYEAQ. CDR3 nucleotide sequence: TGTGCCAGCAGCCTCCTACCCCCGGACAGGGCCTCCAATCAGCCCCAGCATTTT. Its protein is CASSLLPPDRASNQPQHF.

This clonotype was seen a few times. This chain links TRBV6-2 or TRBV6-3 with TRBJ2-4, with no clear D. Trimming shortened V by 2 bases and J by 0 bases, and 17 bases separated the two germline ends. The CDR3 loop spans 18 amino acids. Germline CDR1 is MNHEY and CDR2 is SVGEGT. CDR3 nucleotide sequence: TGTGCCAGCAGTTACAACATAGGGAATCCAATAGCCAAAAACATTCAGTACTTC. Its translation: CASSYNIGNPIAKNIQYF.

This clonotype was recorded a few times. The rearrangement uses TRBV5-1 and TRBJ1-1, with 8 bases matching TRBD1. The CDR3 runs 13 residues. Looked up from germline, CDR1 is SGHRS and CDR2 is YFSETQ. Trimming at V came to 5 bases and at J to 6 bases, leaving 6 bases not matched to a gene. CDR3 DNA: TGCGCCAGCAGTCTGACAGGGGTCCCTGAAGCTTTCTTT. Its protein is CASSLTGVPEAFF.

This clonotype came up many times. The J gene is TRBJ2-1, the V gene TRBV7-9, with 8 bases matching TRBD1. From germline, CDR1 is SEHNR and CDR2 FQNEAQ (reference sequence). The CDR3 is 12 amino acids. The V gene end was trimmed by 6 bases and the J gene end by 9 bases; junction bases not matched to a gene: 4. The CDR3 loop reads CASRPTGGEQFF. The DNA for the CDR3 is TGTGCCAGCAGACCTACAGGGGGTGAGCAGTTCTTC. Looking up the rest from reference TRBV7-9 and TRBJ2-1 gives the full variable domain: DTGVSQNPRHKITKRGQNVTFRCDPISEHNRLYWYRQTLGQGPEFLTYFQNEAQLEKSRLLSDRFSAERPKGSFSTLEIQRTEQGDSAMYLCASRPTGGEQFFGPGTRLTVL.

This clonotype was counted a few times. The final CDR3 position lacks the conserved phenylalanine or tryptophan, pointing to a likely read error. The gene calls are TRBV7-2 and TRBJ1-3, with TRBD1 matching over 7 bases. Germline V gene lookup returns CDR1 SGHTA and CDR2 FQGNSA. Trimming cost V 5 bases and J 5 bases; bases outside gene matches: 12. The CDR3 runs 16 residues. CDR3 residues: CASSARWTGQRNTIYS. For the CDR3, the DNA is TGTGCCAGCAGCGCGCGTTGGACAGGCCAAAGAAACACCATATATTCT.

A single count supports this clonotype. This chain uses TRBV2 with TRBJ2-1; 7 bases are shared with TRBD2. CDR1 is SNHLY, CDR2 FYNNEI, per germline. The V gene end was trimmed by 11 bases and the J gene end by 8 bases; junction bases not matched to a gene: 12. This CDR3 has 13 amino acids. The CDR3 here is CAEGGRARYEQFF. CDR3 nucleotides: TGTGCCGAAGGAGGGAGGGCTCGGTATGAGCAGTTCTTC.

This clonotype has ten or more counts. The gene calls are TRBV30 and TRBJ1-3; D gene uncertain. The germline V and J ends were trimmed by 0 bases and 4 bases, with 13 bases remaining between them. Germline values: CDR1 GTSNPN, CDR2 SVGIG (reference sequence). This CDR3 contains 15 residues. CDR3 sequence reads: CAWSVRKYLGNTIYF. DNA for the CDR3: TGTGCCTGGAGTGTACGCAAATACCTAGGAAACACCATATATTTT.

Many counts were recorded for this clonotype. The J gene is TRBJ2-5, the V gene TRBV6-2 or TRBV6-3; D remains ambiguous. The germline V gene encodes CDR1 MNHEY and CDR2 SVGEGT. Trimming cost V 0 bases and J 5 bases, with 22 bases left between them. The CDR3 totals 18 residues. CDR3 in amino acids: CASSYSISARVSPETQYF. In DNA form, the CDR3 reads TGTGCCAGCAGTTACTCAATCTCGGCACGGGTGTCCCCGGAGACCCAGTACTTC.

This clonotype was counted at least ten times. The rearrangement links TRBV4-1 to TRBJ2-7, with D tentatively TRBD2 (5 bases). The CDR3 is 14 amino acids. With 1 base removed from V and 3 bases from J, the gap between germline ends came to 10 bases. Germline V lookup: CDR1 MGHRA, CDR2 YSYEKL. The CDR3 DNA reads as TGCGCCAGCAGCCAAGTCGGGGTTGTCTACGAGCAGTACTTC. This sequence encodes CASSQVGVVYEQYF.

Many counts were recorded for this clonotype. The chain couples TRBV28 to TRBJ2-7; the D gene is possibly TRBD2 (6 bases). V was clipped by 8 bases and J by 7 bases, with 15 bases between them. Germline V lookup: CDR1 MDHEN, CDR2 SYDVKM. The CDR3 loop spans 12 amino acids. The CDR3 region is CASLSGFGEQYF. Written as DNA, the CDR3 is TGTGCCAGCCTGAGCGGGTTCGGGGAGCAGTACTTC.

This clonotype was seen a handful of times. The chain recombines TRBV7-3 with TRBJ2-3, with TRBD2 matching over 14 bases. Germline CDR1 reads SGHTA; CDR2 reads FQGTGA. The CDR3 runs to 18 residues. V lost 4 bases, J lost 1 base, and 7 bases stayed unmatched. Here the CDR3 reads CASSSGTSGSLGTDTQYF. The CDR3 DNA reads TGTGCCAGCAGCTCCGGGACTAGCGGGAGTCTCGGCACAGATACGCAGTATTTT.

This clonotype was seen many times. The chain uses TRBV12-3 or TRBV12-4 and TRBJ2-7, with TRBD1 identical over 7 bases. Unmatched junction bases numbered 5, after V lost 4 bases and J lost 2 bases. CDR3 size: 14 residues. DNA of the CDR3: TGTGCCAGCAGTTGGACAGGAATAGCCTACGAGCAGTACTTC. Its protein product is CASSWTGIAYEQYF.

This clonotype came up a few times. The genes are TRBV5-1 and TRBJ1-1; 8 nucleotides line up with TRBD1. With 0 bases clipped from V and 4 bases from J, the junction kept 11 bases outside the gene matches. The germline CDR1 and CDR2 sequences are SGHRS and YFSETQ. This CDR3 is 17 amino acids long. CDR3 loop: CASSLAGTGGFVTEAFF. In nucleotides, the CDR3 is TGCGCCAGCAGCTTGGCTGGTACAGGGGGTTTTGTCACTGAAGCTTTCTTT.

The V call is TRBV6-1, the J call TRBJ2-1, with unresolved D. Per the germline V gene, CDR1 is MNHNS and CDR2 is SASEGT. V lost 7 bases, J lost 4 bases, and 11 bases lay in between. CDR3 size: 13 residues. The CDR3 nucleotides read TGTGCCAGCATCTGGACGGATTACAATGAGCAGTTCTTC. It is translated as CASIWTDYNEQFF.

This clonotype was detected ten times or more. The chain carries TRBV28 and TRBJ2-7, with TRBD2 as a possible D gene (6 bases). V was cut by 11 bases and J by 1 base, with 9 bases left in between. The CDR3 totals 11 residues. Germline V gene data show CDR1 as MDHEN and CDR2 as SYDVKM. CDR3 bases: TGTGCCTCGGGAGTTTCCTACGAGCAGTACTTC. It codes for CASGVSYEQYF.

This clonotype has ten or more counts. For the CDR3, the DNA is TGCAGCGTGCTCGGCGGGGACAGGGCGGCGACCCAGTACTTC. This encodes CSVLGGDRAATQYF. The chain joins TRBV29-1 to TRBJ2-5; TRBD1 matches 9 bases. CDR3 size: 14 residues. The germline CDR1 and CDR2 sequences are SQVTM and ANQGSEA. With V trimmed by 6 bases and J by 7 bases, 12 bases remained unmatched.

The chain employs TRBV6-5 and TRBJ2-3, with TRBD1 as a possible D gene (5 bases). The CDR3 totals 14 residues. From germline, CDR1 is MNHEY and CDR2 SVGAGI. V lost 2 bases and J lost 5, with 11 bases in between. Here the CDR3 reads CASSYGLREDTQYF. CDR3 bases: TGTGCCAGCAGTTACGGCCTCAGGGAAGATACGCAGTATTTT.

The gene calls are TRBV6-5 and TRBJ1-1; 8 nucleotides agree with TRBD1. The CDR3 is 13 amino acids. CDR1 is MNHEY and CDR2 is SVGAGI in the germline V gene. J was trimmed by 4 bases and V by 2 bases; bases with no gene match: 0. The CDR3 here is CASSYGTGTEAFF. Here the CDR3 DNA reads TGTGCCAGCAGTTACGGGACAGGCACTGAAGCTTTCTTT.

This clonotype has ten or more counts. The V call is TRBV29-1, the J call TRBJ2-1; 9 bases map to TRBD2. With V trimmed by 3 bases and J by 1 base, 7 bases remained unmatched. CDR3 length equals 16 residues. Germline CDR1 is SQVTM and CDR2 is ANQGSEA. The CDR3 loop is CSVEGSAGGSYNEQFF. CDR3 in DNA: TGCAGCGTTGAGGGTTCAGCGGGGGGATCCTACAATGAGCAGTTCTTC.